This T cell receptor beta chain appears in the sequencing data of a study of CD8 T cells in Susac syndrome (dated by TCRdb to about 2019). At the level of the whole study: Repertoire sequencing was used to test whether CD8+ T cell activation and differentiation in Susac syndrome was antigen driven. Overall study results and their limits: The number of individuals in the TCR sequencing and HLA analysis was recognized as being relatively small.

RNA was extracted with the RNeasy kit and roughly 0.45 to 1 ug was reverse transcribed using random hexamers. TCR beta CDR3 regions were amplified with the immunoSEQ multiplex PCR assay covering 54 Vbeta and 13 Jbeta segments. PCR amplification bias was corrected using a synthetic template baseline for primer optimization and computational correction. As for the original processing: Reads were annotated to V, D and J genes per IMGT and analyzed with immunoSEQ Analyzer, keeping only productive sequences. Clonality was computed as one minus Shannon entropy normalized by log2 of the number of productive unique sequences. For each patient and control, public and private clones were evaluated within the 100 most prevalent clones. A clone was defined as Susac-specific if it was absent from the healthy and MS cohorts, from some 980 published viral clones and from other ImmuneACCESS disease sequences. TCRdb reworked the public reads: Q25 trimming with fastp, MiXCR clone assembly, productive beta chains retained. All rows with the same CDR3 protein become a single entry with the most common DNA and genes. The V and J calls reflect TCRdb's pipeline rather than the authors' work. The sample has 230,000 or so distinct CDR3 sequences on record, about 95% of them singletons. Roughly 0.09% of the sample belongs to the ten largest clones.

Peripheral blood CD8+ and CD4+ T cells from healthy donors, Susac syndrome patients and multiple sclerosis patients were profiled using high-throughput TCR beta sequencing. The multiple sclerosis controls were treatment-naive patients whose relapsing-remitting disease, either stable or active, fulfilled the revised McDonald criteria. CD8+ TEMRA cells were enriched by FACS, while bulk CD8+ and CD4+ T cells were purified by magnetic negative isolation. Blood was collected in EDTA tubes and processed within 24 hours, with PBMCs isolated through density gradient centrifugation. PBMCs intended for TCR sequencing were cryopreserved in liquid nitrogen and were subsequently thawed in a 37 degrees C water bath. A purity of at least 90% was achieved for sorted or isolated CD4+, CD8+ and CD8+ TEMRA cells. CDR1 and CDR2 were assigned from the germline V gene as MDHEN and SYDVKM. V is pruned by 5 bases and J by 7 bases, leaving 11 bases of the junction without a gene match. Including cysteine and phenylalanine, the CDR3 has 16 amino acids. Only the CDR3 DNA is retained, 48 bases long and in frame from the first base.

Turning to this clonotype: Its antigen target is currently unknown. No per-base quality is available; no much larger clone lies one base away.

The source is a human donor with multiple sclerosis. The specimen was CD4+ T cells from PBMCs. The rearrangement combines TRBV28 with TRBJ2-1; a stretch of 10 junction bases matches TRBD1. In nucleotides, the sequence is TGTGCCAGCAGTCAATCCGGGACAGGGGTTCGTAATGAGCAGTTCTTC. Its protein is CASSQSGTGVRNEQFF.